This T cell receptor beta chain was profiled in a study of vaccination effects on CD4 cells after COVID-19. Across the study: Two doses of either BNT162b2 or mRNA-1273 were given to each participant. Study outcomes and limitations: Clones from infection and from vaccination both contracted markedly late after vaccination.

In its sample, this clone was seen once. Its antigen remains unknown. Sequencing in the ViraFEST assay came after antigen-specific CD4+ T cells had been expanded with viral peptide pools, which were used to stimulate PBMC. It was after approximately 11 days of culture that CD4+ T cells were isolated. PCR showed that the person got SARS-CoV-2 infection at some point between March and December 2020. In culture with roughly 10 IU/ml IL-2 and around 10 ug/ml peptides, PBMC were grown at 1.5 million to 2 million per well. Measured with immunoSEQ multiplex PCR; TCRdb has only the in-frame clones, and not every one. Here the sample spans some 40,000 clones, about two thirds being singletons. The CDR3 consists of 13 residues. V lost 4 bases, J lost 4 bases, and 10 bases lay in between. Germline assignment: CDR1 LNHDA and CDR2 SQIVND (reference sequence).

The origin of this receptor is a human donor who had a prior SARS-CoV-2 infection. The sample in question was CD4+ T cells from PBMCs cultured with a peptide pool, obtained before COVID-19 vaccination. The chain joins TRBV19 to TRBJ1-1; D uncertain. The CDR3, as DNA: TGTGCCAGTAGTACTCAAACGGGCACTGAAGCTTTCTTT. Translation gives CASSTQTGTEAFF.